This passage covers 15 T cell receptor beta chains from one sample sequenced in a study of low-dose radiotherapy and immunotherapy resistance in tumors (dated 2022 in TCRdb). To make first-strand cDNA, Superscript III was used along with a set of TRAV- and TRBV-specific primers so that both the TCRalpha and TCRbeta chains were covered. TCRs were amplified with Phusion for about 21 PCR cycles, with a constant-region primer paired with the adapter attached to the V primers. TCRdb reprocessed the public reads (quality trimming at Q25 with fastp, clone calling with MiXCR) and kept in-frame beta chains. Rows matching on CDR3 protein sequence are summarized as one entry with the most common DNA and genes. Counted in this sample were more than 15,000 distinct CDR3 sequences; roughly 70% of them appeared once. Approximately 6% of the sample comes from the top ten. These receptors all come from a human donor with advanced metastatic prostate, ovarian, gallbladder or colorectal cancer (not recorded which). This table probably holds off-target reads from a library built for another chain.

This clonotype was found once. The chain links TRBV6-1 to TRBJ1-1, with D possibly matching TRBD1 (5 bases). CDR1 and CDR2 from the germline V gene are MNHNS and SASEGT. V lost 6 bases, J lost 2 bases, and 13 bases lay in between. The CDR3 is 14 amino acids. In DNA, the CDR3 is TGTGCCAGCAGCAGTGAATGGACAAACACTGAAGCTTTCTTT. This translates into CASSSEWTNTEAFF.

The chain has TRBV19 and TRBJ1-5; D possibly corresponds to TRBD1 (5 bases). Germline CDR1 is LNHDA and CDR2 is SQIVND (reference sequence). The CDR3 totals 12 residues. The V gene lost 8 bases and the J gene lost 5 bases, with 10 bases spanning the gap. This CDR3 is CASGTGHQPQHF. CDR3 nucleotide sequence: TGTGCCAGTGGCACAGGTCATCAGCCCCAGCATTTT.

CDR3 amino acids: CASSFGGYTEAFF. In DNA form, the CDR3 reads TGTGCCAGCAGCTTCGGGGGATATACTGAAGCTTTCTTT. The chain uses TRBV11-2 and TRBJ1-1, with a weak D call TRBD1 (5 bases). Trimming took off 3 bases at V and 5 bases at J, with 10 bases between the two ends. This CDR3 contains 13 residues. Germline-derived CDR1 and CDR2 are SGHAT and FQNNGV. The full variable domain, with the rest looked up from reference TRBV11-2 and TRBJ1-1, is EAGVAQSPRYKIIEKRQSVAFWCNPISGHATLYWYQQILGQGPKLLIQFQNNGVVDDSQLPKDRFSAERLKGVDSTLKIQPAKLEDSAVYLCASSFGGYTEAFFGQGTRLTVV.

The J gene is TRBJ2-4, the V gene TRBV5-1; possible D gene TRBD1, 6 bases. The CDR3 has 16 residues. Germline CDR1 and CDR2: SGHRS and YFSETQ. The V and J ends lost 4 bases and 0 bases respectively, with 14 bases between them. CDR3 amino acids: CASSPGVARAKNIQYF. The DNA of the CDR3 is TGCGCCAGCAGCCCAGGGGTGGCTAGAGCCAAAAACATTCAGTACTTC.

The V gene is TRBV28, the J gene TRBJ1-2; TRBD1 aligns across 10 bases. CDR3 length equals 14 residues. V trimming: 3 bases; J trimming: 8 bases; junction bases outside the gene matches: 6. Looked up from germline, CDR1 is MDHEN and CDR2 is SYDVKM. The CDR3 DNA follows: TGTGCCAGCAGTTTGACAGGGGGCTTTGAAGGCTACACCTTC. Translated, it gives CASSLTGGFEGYTF.

This clonotype has only a few counts. This sequence joins TRBV6-1 and TRBJ2-7; a possible D gene is TRBD2 (6 bases). V lost 6 bases, J lost 0 bases, and 18 bases lay in between. This CDR3 is 16 amino acids long. From germline, CDR1 is MNHNS and CDR2 SASEGT. The CDR3 nucleotides are TGTGCCAGCAGCCCGGACAAGGGAGGAGTCTCCTACGAGCAGTACTTC. It is translated as CASSPDKGGVSYEQYF.

This clonotype was recorded a few times. This chain connects TRBV5-1 to TRBJ2-1, with 12 positions matching TRBD1. V lost 2 bases and J lost 6; bases outside the gene matches: 6. Per the germline V gene, CDR1 is SGHRS and CDR2 is YFSETQ. The CDR3 contains 16 residues. The CDR3: CASSFQPGQGANEQFF. The DNA for the CDR3 is TGCGCCAGCAGCTTCCAACCGGGACAGGGGGCCAATGAGCAGTTCTTC.

The V call is TRBV29-1, the J call TRBJ2-7; 7 bases are shared with TRBD1. Trimming at V came to 6 bases and at J to 2 bases, leaving 4 bases not matched to a gene. Germline lookup yields CDR1 SQVTM and CDR2 ANQGSEA. The CDR3 extends over 12 amino acids. CDR3 bases: TGCAGCGTCCGGGACAGAGCCTACGAGCAGTACTTC. As protein: CSVRDRAYEQYF.

This clonotype ranks as medium-sized. V and J are TRBV19 and TRBJ1-1; TRBD1 agrees at 7 bases. This CDR3 spans 14 amino acids. Germline CDR1 LNHDA, CDR2 SQIVND (reference sequence). The V gene end was trimmed by 4 bases and the J gene end by 2 bases; junction bases not matched to a gene: 4. CDR3 nucleotide sequence: TGTGCCAGTAGTAGTGGACAGGTTAACACTGAAGCTTTCTTT. Amino acid sequence: CASSSGQVNTEAFF.

The chain is built from TRBV13 and TRBJ2-1, with a weak D call TRBD1 (8 bases). Germline V CDR1 and CDR2: PRHDT, FYEKMQ (reference sequence). Trimming removed 5 bases at V and 2 bases at J, with 13 bases between. The CDR3 length is 15 residues. The CDR3 loop is CASSKQGGTYNEQFF. The CDR3 region has the DNA TGTGCCAGCAGCAAACAGGGGGGGACCTACAATGAGCAGTTCTTC.

The chain recombines TRBV6-6 with TRBJ1-1; D is unresolved. CDR3 length: 12 amino acids. Germline V gives CDR1 MNHNY, CDR2 SVGAGI (reference sequence). The V gene lost 7 bases and the J gene lost 5 bases, with 11 bases spanning the gap. CDR3 sequence: CASTLGGTEAFF. In DNA form, the CDR3 reads TGTGCCAGCACCTTGGGTGGAACTGAAGCTTTCTTT.

This clonotype was found a few times. The CDR3 reads CASSDPSIRGVAGYTF. CDR3 sequence (DNA): TGTGCCAGCAGTGACCCCAGCATTAGGGGCGTTGCTGGCTACACCTTC. The V gene is TRBV6-5, the J gene TRBJ1-2; weak D call: TRBD1 (5 bases). This CDR3 region has 16 residues. Germline V gene lookup returns CDR1 MNHEY and CDR2 SVGAGI. Trimming took 5 bases from V and 7 from J, leaving 23 bases between them.

The chain joins TRBV7-9 to TRBJ1-3; D remains unclear. This CDR3 region has 14 residues. The germline V gene encodes CDR1 SEHNR and CDR2 FQNEAQ (reference sequence). With 2 bases removed from V and 2 bases from J, the gap between germline ends came to 7 bases. CDR3 in DNA: TGTGCCAGCAGCTTAATGTTTCCTGGAAACACCATATATTTT. Translation: CASSLMFPGNTIYF.

The chain links TRBV9 to TRBJ1-5, with a weak D call TRBD1 (5 bases). Germline loops: CDR1 SGDLS, CDR2 YYNGEE. This CDR3 has 14 amino acids. Trimming left V 3 bases short and J 3 bases short, with 10 bases between. DNA of the CDR3: TGTGCCAGCAGCGGGGGGGAGCCCAATCAGCCCCAGCATTTT. As protein: CASSGGEPNQPQHF.

The V and J genes are TRBV14 and TRBJ1-2, with D unresolved. The CDR3 contains 15 residues. V was pared by 0 bases and J by 4 bases, with 12 bases between. Germline CDR1 SGHDN, CDR2 FVKESK. CDR3 DNA sequence: TGTGCCAGCAGCCAAGATCGTCTGGGCAGCTATGGCTACACCTTC. Translation: CASSQDRLGSYGYTF.